These 17 T cell receptor beta chains were all obtained from the same sample, sequenced in a study of blood T cell repertoires in COVID-19. Here immunoSEQ multiplex PCR was the method, and the copy in TCRdb shows in-frame clones only, minus some. The sample shows roughly 68,000 clones, around 78% of them seen only once. Sequenced sample: peripheral blood. All receptors derive from a woman older than 75 with acute or convalescent COVID-19.

V usage is TRBV5-6 and J usage is TRBJ1-5; possible D gene TRBD1, 5 bases. The CDR3 extends over 14 amino acids. In germline, CDR1 is SGHDT, CDR2 YYEEEE. Trimming shortened V by 1 base and J by 2 bases, and 7 bases separated the two germline ends. The CDR3 spells CASSLKQGNQPQHF. CDR3 sequence (DNA): TGTGCCAGCAGCTTGAAACAGGGCAATCAGCCCCAGCATTTT. Combining the CDR3 with reference TRBV5-6 and TRBJ1-5 gives the whole variable domain DAGVTQSPTHLIKTRGQQVTLRCSPKSGHDTVSWYQQALGQGPQFIFQYYEEEERQRGNFPDRFSGHQFPNYSSELNVNALLLGDSALYLCASSLKQGNQPQHFGDGTRLSIL.

The gene calls are TRBV7-2 and TRBJ2-3, with no clear D. Trimming stripped 5 bases from V and 2 bases from J, with 11 bases between. CDR3 length: 14 amino acids. Germline V gives CDR1 SGHTA, CDR2 FQGNSA. The CDR3 DNA is TGTGCCAGCAGCGCCCTGGGCGCCACAGATACGCAGTATTTT. It codes for CASSALGATDTQYF.

The rearrangement joins TRBV10-1 to TRBJ2-1; 9 positions agree with TRBD2. The germline CDR1 and CDR2 sequences are WNHNN and SYGVQD (reference sequence). V trimming: 2 bases; J trimming: 0 bases; junction bases outside the gene matches: 2. The CDR3 has 16 residues. CDR3 nucleotides: TGCGCCAGCAGTGAGATTAGCGGGAGCTCCTACAATGAGCAGTTCTTC. Its protein product is CASSEISGSSYNEQFF.

The chain is built from TRBV19 and TRBJ2-7; perhaps TRBD2 as D (6 bases). CDR3 length: 14 amino acids. V lost 7 bases and J lost 8, with 21 bases in between. Germline V CDR1 and CDR2: LNHDA, SQIVND (reference sequence). CDR3 loop: CASMREAALEKQYF. Here the CDR3 DNA reads TGTGCCAGTATGAGGGAGGCCGCTTTAGAGAAGCAGTACTTC. The variable domain in full, completed from reference TRBV19 and TRBJ2-7, reads DGGITQSPKYLFRKEGQNVTLSCEQNLNHDAMYWYRQDPGQGLRLIYYSQIVNDFQKGDIAEGYSVSREKKESFPLTVTSAQKNPTAFYLCASMREAALEKQYFGPGTRLTVT.

The chain carries TRBV14 and TRBJ1-6; weak D call: TRBD1 (6 bases). Trimming shortened V by 0 bases and J by 1 base, and 13 bases separated the two germline ends. Germline V CDR1 and CDR2: SGHDN, FVKESK. This CDR3 comprises 18 residues. CDR3 in amino acids: CASSQDWGRGSYNSPLHF. For the CDR3, the DNA is TGTGCCAGCAGCCAAGATTGGGGCAGGGGTTCCTATAATTCACCCCTCCACTTT.

The chain recombines TRBV5-1 with TRBJ1-1; a weak D match, TRBD1 (5 bases). V shed 4 bases and J shed 1 base, with 14 bases lying between them. This CDR3 contains 15 residues. The V gene's germline CDR1 is SGHRS and CDR2 YFSETQ. The CDR3 nucleotides read TGCGCCAGCAGCCCACAGGTCAGGGAGAACACTGAAGCTTTCTTT. It translates to CASSPQVRENTEAFF.

The chain couples TRBV19 to TRBJ1-2; 8 bases are a match to TRBD1. Per the germline V gene, CDR1 is LNHDA and CDR2 is SQIVND (reference sequence). CDR3 length: 13 amino acids. Trimming cost V 4 bases and J 8 bases; bases outside gene matches: 6. CDR3: CASSTDRGHGYTF. The CDR3, as DNA: TGTGCCAGTAGTACCGACAGGGGCCACGGCTACACCTTC.

The rearrangement joins TRBV2 to TRBJ2-1, with D possibly being TRBD2 (5 bases). Trimming took off 8 bases at V and 0 bases at J, with 17 bases between the two ends. CDR1 and CDR2 from the germline V gene are SNHLY and FYNNEI. This CDR3 is built from 16 residues. CDR3 bases: TGTGCCAGCTCCCGAAGAGGGCCGAGCTCCTACAATGAGCAGTTCTTC. Protein sequence: CASSRRGPSSYNEQFF.

In this sample, this clone turned up a few times. V usage is TRBV7-6 and J usage is TRBJ1-6; TRBD1 matches 7 bases. V shed 1 base and J 6 bases; nucleotides not matched to a gene: 3. CDR3 length equals 15 residues. Germline values: CDR1 SGHVS, CDR2 FNYEAQ. The CDR3 sequence is CASSLDGTVNSPLHF. The CDR3 DNA reads as TGTGCCAGCAGCTTAGATGGGACAGTTAATTCACCCCTCCACTTT.

V is TRBV11-2 and J is TRBJ1-2; possible D gene TRBD1, 5 bases. The CDR3 is 14 residues long. Trimming removed 2 bases at V and 5 bases at J, with 12 bases between. Germline CDR1 is SGHAT and CDR2 is FQNNGV. The CDR3 region has the DNA TGTGCCAGCAGCTTACAGTCCGGGGGGTATGGCTACACCTTC. Amino acid sequence: CASSLQSGGYGYTF.

J is TRBJ2-7 and V is TRBV7-8, with TRBD1 matching over 8 bases. This CDR3 is 15 amino acids long. The V segment lost 5 bases and the J segment 4 bases; nucleotides outside the gene matches: 10. Germline V CDR1 and CDR2: SGHVS, FQNEAQ. This CDR3 is CASSPPLRDRYEQYF. CDR3 coding DNA: TGTGCCAGCAGCCCCCCACTCCGGGACAGGTACGAGCAGTACTTC.

The J gene is TRBJ2-5, the V gene TRBV3-1 (or the pseudogene TRBV3-2); 9 bases line up with TRBD2. Trimming took 3 bases from V and 2 from J; bases not matched to a gene: 7. Germline-derived CDR1 and CDR2 are LGHDT and YNNKEL (reference sequence). This CDR3 comprises 16 residues. CDR3 sequence reads: CASSHRGGVAQETQYF. Here the CDR3 DNA reads TGTGCCAGCAGCCATCGCGGGGGGGTTGCGCAAGAGACCCAGTACTTC.

This chain connects TRBV24-1 to TRBJ2-5; D gene unclear. There are 12 residues in the CDR3. Per germline, CDR1 KGHDR and CDR2 SFDVKD. V was pared by 3 bases and J by 1 base, with 2 bases between. The CDR3, as DNA: TGTGCCACCAGTGATCGCCAAGAGACCCAGTACTTC. Its protein product is CATSDRQETQYF.

The chain carries TRBV30 and TRBJ1-6, with 8 bases identical to TRBD1. The CDR3 has 13 amino acids. Germline V lookup: CDR1 GTSNPN, CDR2 SVGIG (reference sequence). V shed 0 bases and J 10 bases; nucleotides not matched to a gene: 2. The chain's CDR3 is CAWSVQGDSPLHF. The CDR3 DNA reads TGTGCCTGGAGTGTACAGGGGGACTCACCCCTCCACTTT.

This clone was seen more than once but under ten times. This chain joins TRBV6-1 and TRBJ2-3, with a weak D call TRBD1 (5 bases). Trimming removed 0 bases from V and 5 bases from J, with 9 bases in between. The CDR3 consists of 14 residues. Germline CDR1 MNHNS, CDR2 SASEGT. The CDR3 reads CASSEAWGLDTQYF. In DNA form, the CDR3 reads TGTGCCAGCAGTGAAGCGTGGGGCCTAGATACGCAGTATTTT.

The J gene is TRBJ2-3, the V gene TRBV5-1, with 9 bases aligning to TRBD2. V lost 3 bases to trimming and J lost 1 base; unmatched junction nucleotides: 12. Germline V gene lookup returns CDR1 SGHRS and CDR2 YFSETQ. The CDR3 covers 18 residues. The CDR3 reads CASSSGLAGGGGTDTQYF. The CDR3 nucleotides read TGCGCCAGCAGCTCGGGACTCGCGGGAGGGGGGGGCACAGATACGCAGTATTTT.

This rearrangement joins TRBV2 to TRBJ1-6; weak D call: TRBD1 (5 bases). In germline, CDR1 is SNHLY, CDR2 FYNNEI. Deletions cut 0 bases from V and 5 bases from J, with 20 bases between. CDR3 length equals 19 residues. CDR3 nucleotides: TGTGCCAGCAGTGAAGCCCTTACACGAGTGACAGCGAATAATTCACCCCTCCACTTT. Protein product: CASSEALTRVTANNSPLHF.